This T cell receptor beta chain derives from a study of cytomegalovirus exposure and HLA in healthy donors. As for the study in general: Among around 400 genotyped donors, about 80% fell in the Caucasian-associated ancestry cluster.

Comments on this clone: Its cognate antigen is unknown.

The PCR made use of 60 Vbeta and 13 Jbeta primers. The authors' processing: Around 76 million unique TCR beta chains, 9 million to 12 million shared, were counted in a later analysis. The data were produced by immunoSEQ multiplex PCR, yet TCRdb's version contains in-frame clones alone and is incomplete. Clone size and the V and J calls come from that table; the DNA yielded D and trimming. Of roughly 220,000 clones in the sample, approximately 78% were seen once. Study observations and caveats: In a later analysis, most CMV-associated TCR beta chains appeared HLA-restricted.

The V gene's germline CDR1 is MNHNS and CDR2 SASEGT. The CDR3 has 18 residues. The chain recombines TRBV6-1 with TRBJ2-5; tentative D call: TRBD2 (5 bases). Judging by the DNA end, TRBJ2-7 fits better; the J call may be wrong. Sequencing input: PBMCs. This sequence originates from a woman aged 40-49 years in good health and CMV-seronegative. CDR3 sequence reads: CASSEALPLALPSYEQYF. CDR3 bases: TGTGCCAGCAGTGAAGCGCTTCCCCTAGCCCTGCCCTCCTACGAGCAGTACTTC.